This TCR beta chain was recovered during a study of long-term antiretroviral therapy in people with HIV. Study-wide results and caveats: Researchers lacked any data on ART adherence, viral resistance or therapy changes. Diversity went up after ART and still fell short of transplant donor controls.

Amounts of roughly 0.85-10 million cryopreserved PBMC were held in the samples before DNA extraction. Germline lookup yields CDR1 SNHLY and CDR2 FYNNEI. Trimming took 4 bases from V and 0 from J, leaving 13 bases between them. The CDR3 consists of 15 residues. Researchers report immunoSEQ v3.0 was run at survey level. The study targeted roughly 40,000-55,000 T-cell genomes per sample in sequencing. The repertoire was sequenced with immunoSEQ multiplex PCR; TCRdb's copy has only in-frame clones and lacks some. The sample has some 19,000 clones; roughly nine tenths are singletons. Regarding this clone: No antigen is known for it.

V is TRBV2 and J is TRBJ2-7; D ambiguous. The sequencing here drew on unsorted PBMCs, taken 0.5 years after starting antiretroviral therapy. This receptor was identified in a middle-aged man with HIV. The CDR3 nucleotides read TGTGCCAGCAGTGCAGTCGCACTTTCCTCCTACGAGCAGTACTTC. Translated, it gives CASSAVALSSYEQYF.